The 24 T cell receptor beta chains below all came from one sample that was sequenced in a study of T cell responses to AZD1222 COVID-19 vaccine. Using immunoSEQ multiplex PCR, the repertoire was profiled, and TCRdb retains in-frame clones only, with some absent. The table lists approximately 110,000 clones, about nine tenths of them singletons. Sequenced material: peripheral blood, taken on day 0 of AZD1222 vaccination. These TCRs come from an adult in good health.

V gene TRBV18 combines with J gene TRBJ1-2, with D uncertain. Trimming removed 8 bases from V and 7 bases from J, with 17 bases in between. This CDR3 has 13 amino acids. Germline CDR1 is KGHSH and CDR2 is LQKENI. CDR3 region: CASVNDPRFGYTF. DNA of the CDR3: TGTGCCAGCGTCAACGACCCGCGTTTTGGCTACACCTTC.

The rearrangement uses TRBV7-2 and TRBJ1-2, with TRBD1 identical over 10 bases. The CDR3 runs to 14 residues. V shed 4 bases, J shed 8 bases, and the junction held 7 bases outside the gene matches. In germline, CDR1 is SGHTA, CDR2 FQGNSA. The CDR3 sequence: CASSSGTGAEGYTF. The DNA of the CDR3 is TGTGCCAGCAGCTCCGGGACAGGGGCGGAGGGCTACACCTTC. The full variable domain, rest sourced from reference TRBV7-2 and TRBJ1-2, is GAGVSQSPSNKVTEKGKDVELRCDPISGHTALYWYRQSLGQGLEFLIYFQGNSAPDKSGLPSDRFSAERTGGSVSTLTIQRTQQEDSAVYLCASSSGTGAEGYTFGSGTRLTVV.

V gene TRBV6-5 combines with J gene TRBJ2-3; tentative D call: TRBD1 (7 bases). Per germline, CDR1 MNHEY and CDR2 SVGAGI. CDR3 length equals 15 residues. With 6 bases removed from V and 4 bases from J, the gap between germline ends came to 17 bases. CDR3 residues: CASSLGGQGADTQYF. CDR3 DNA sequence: TGTGCCAGCAGCCTAGGGGGGCAGGGGGCAGATACGCAGTATTTT.

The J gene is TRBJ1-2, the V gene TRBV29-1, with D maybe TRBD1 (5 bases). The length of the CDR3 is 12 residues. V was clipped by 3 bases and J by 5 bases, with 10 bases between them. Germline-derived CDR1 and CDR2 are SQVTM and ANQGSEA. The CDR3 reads CSVEGVPYGYTF. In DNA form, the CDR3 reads TGCAGCGTTGAGGGGGTCCCTTATGGCTACACCTTC.

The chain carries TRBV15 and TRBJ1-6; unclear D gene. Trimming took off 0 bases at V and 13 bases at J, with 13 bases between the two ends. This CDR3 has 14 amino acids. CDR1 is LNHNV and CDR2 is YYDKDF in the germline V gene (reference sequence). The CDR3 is CATSRDRVARPLHF. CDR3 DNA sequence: TGTGCCACCAGCAGAGATCGGGTTGCCAGGCCCCTCCACTTT.

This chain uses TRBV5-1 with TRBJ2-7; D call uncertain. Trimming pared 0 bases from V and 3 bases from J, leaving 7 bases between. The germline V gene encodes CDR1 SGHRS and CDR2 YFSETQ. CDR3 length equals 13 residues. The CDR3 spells CASSLAGHYEQYF. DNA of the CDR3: TGCGCCAGCAGCTTGGCAGGTCACTACGAGCAGTACTTC.

The CDR3 DNA reads TGTGCCAGCAGCCGCCAACCTGTACAGCCCCAGCATTTT. Protein sequence: CASSRQPVQPQHF. The rearrangement joins TRBV6-5 to TRBJ1-5; D not resolved. V was cut by 6 bases and J by 7 bases, with 13 bases left in between. Germline CDR1 reads MNHEY; CDR2 reads SVGAGI. This CDR3 has 13 residues.

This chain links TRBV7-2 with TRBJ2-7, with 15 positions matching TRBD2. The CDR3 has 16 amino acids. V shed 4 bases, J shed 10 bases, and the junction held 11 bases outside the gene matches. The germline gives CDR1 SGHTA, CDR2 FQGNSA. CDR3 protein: CASSSRGGLAGGIQYF. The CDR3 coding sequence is TGTGCCAGCAGCTCACGGGGGGGACTAGCGGGGGGCATCCAGTACTTC.

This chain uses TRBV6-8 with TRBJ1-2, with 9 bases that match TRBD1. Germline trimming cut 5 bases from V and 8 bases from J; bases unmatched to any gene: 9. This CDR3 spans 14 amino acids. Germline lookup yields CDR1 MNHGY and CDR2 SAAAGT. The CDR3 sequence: CASSRDRVKKGYTF. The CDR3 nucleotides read TGTGCCAGCAGTCGGGACAGGGTAAAGAAGGGCTACACCTTC.

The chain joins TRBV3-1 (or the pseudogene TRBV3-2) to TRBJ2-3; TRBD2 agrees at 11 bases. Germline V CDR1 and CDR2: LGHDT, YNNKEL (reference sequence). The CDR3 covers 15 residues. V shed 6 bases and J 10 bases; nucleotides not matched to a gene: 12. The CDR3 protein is CASSLAGGSHSSQYF. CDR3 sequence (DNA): TGTGCCAGCAGTCTAGCGGGGGGATCCCACTCATCGCAGTATTTT.

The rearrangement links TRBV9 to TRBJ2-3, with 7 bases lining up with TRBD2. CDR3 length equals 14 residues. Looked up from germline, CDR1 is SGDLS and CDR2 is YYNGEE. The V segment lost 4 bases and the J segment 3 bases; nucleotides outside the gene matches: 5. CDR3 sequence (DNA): TGTGCCAGCAGCCCCCGGACTAGTACAGATACGCAGTATTTT. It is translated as CASSPRTSTDTQYF.

In DNA, the CDR3 is TGTGCCAGCAGTTTAACCCCGACAGGGGGCCCCTATGGCTACACCTTC. Encoded protein: CASSLTPTGGPYGYTF. The genes are TRBV27 and TRBJ1-2; TRBD1 matches 10 bases. Germline CDR1 reads MNHEY; CDR2 reads SMNVEV (reference sequence). CDR3 length: 16 residues. V lost 2 bases and J lost 4; bases outside the gene matches: 7.

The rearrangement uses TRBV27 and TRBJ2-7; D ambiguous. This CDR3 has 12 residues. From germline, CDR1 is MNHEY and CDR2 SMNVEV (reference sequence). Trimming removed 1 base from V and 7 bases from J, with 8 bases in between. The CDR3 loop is CASSLFGREQYF. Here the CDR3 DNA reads TGTGCCAGCAGTTTATTCGGCCGGGAGCAGTACTTC.

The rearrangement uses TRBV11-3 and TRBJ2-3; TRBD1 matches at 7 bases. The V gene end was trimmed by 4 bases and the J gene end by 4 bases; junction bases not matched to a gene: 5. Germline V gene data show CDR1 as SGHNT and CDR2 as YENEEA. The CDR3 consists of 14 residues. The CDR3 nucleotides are TGTGCCAGCAGCTCCTACAGGGGCGCAGATACGCAGTATTTT. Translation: CASSSYRGADTQYF.

CDR3 sequence reads: CSASTGVLSNQPQHF. In DNA, the CDR3 is TGCAGTGCTAGTACAGGGGTCTTAAGCAATCAGCCCCAGCATTTT. The chain recombines TRBV20-1 with TRBJ1-5, with 7 bases identical to TRBD1. Trimming cost V 3 bases and J 1 base; bases outside gene matches: 6. CDR3 size: 15 residues. The germline gives CDR1 DFQATT, CDR2 SNEGSKA (reference sequence).

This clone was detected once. CDR3 amino acids: CASSFTSSLYEQYF. In nucleotides, the CDR3 is TGTGCCAGCAGTTTCACATCCAGCCTGTACGAGCAGTACTTC. The V call is TRBV27, the J call TRBJ2-7; D gene unclear. V was pared by 3 bases and J by 4 bases, with 13 bases between. CDR3 length equals 14 residues. CDR1 and CDR2 (germline): MNHEY, SMNVEV (reference sequence).

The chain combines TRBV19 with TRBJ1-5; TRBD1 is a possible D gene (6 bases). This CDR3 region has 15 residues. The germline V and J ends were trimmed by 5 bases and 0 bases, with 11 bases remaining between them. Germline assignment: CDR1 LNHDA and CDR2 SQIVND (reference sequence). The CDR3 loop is CASSGGRDSNQPQHF. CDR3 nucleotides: TGTGCCAGTAGTGGGGGCAGGGATAGCAATCAGCCCCAGCATTTT.

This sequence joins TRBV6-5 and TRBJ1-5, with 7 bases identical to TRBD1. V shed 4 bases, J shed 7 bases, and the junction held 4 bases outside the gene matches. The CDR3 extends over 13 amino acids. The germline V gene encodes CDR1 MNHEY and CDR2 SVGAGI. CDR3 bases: TGTGCCAGCAGTTTAGGACAGGAACAGCCCCAGCATTTT. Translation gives CASSLGQEQPQHF.

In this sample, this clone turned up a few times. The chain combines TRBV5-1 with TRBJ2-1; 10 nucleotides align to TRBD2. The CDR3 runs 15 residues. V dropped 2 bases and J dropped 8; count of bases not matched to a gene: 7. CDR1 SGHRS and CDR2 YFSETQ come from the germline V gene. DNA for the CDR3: TGCGCCAGCAGCTTAAGCGGGGGGGCTGCCGATGAGCAGTTCTTC. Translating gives CASSLSGGAADEQFF.

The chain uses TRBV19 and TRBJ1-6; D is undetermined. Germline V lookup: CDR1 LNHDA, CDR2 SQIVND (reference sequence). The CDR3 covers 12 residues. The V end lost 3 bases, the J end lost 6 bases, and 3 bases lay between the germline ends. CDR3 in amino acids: CASSIPNSPLHF. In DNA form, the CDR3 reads TGTGCCAGTAGTATCCCTAATTCACCCCTCCACTTT.

The chain's CDR3 is CASSENRAYEQYF. The DNA for the CDR3 is TGTGCCAGCAGTGAGAACAGGGCCTACGAGCAGTACTTC. V gene TRBV6-1 combines with J gene TRBJ2-7; possible D gene TRBD1, 6 bases. Germline loops: CDR1 MNHNS, CDR2 SASEGT. This CDR3 is 13 amino acids long. The V and J ends lost 3 bases and 2 bases respectively, with 8 bases between them.

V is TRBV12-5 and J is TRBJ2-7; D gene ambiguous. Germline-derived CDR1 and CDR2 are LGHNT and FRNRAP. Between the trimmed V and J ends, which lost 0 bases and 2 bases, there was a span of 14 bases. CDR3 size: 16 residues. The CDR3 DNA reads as TGTGCTAGTGGTTTGGTACTAAATCGAACCCCCTACGAGCAGTACTTC. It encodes CASGLVLNRTPYEQYF. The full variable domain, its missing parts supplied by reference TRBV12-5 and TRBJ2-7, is DARVTQTPRHKVTEMGQEVTMRCQPILGHNTVFWYRQTMMQGLELLAYFRNRAPLDDSGMPKDRFSAEMPDATLATLKIQPSEPRDSAVYFCASGLVLNRTPYEQYFGPGTRLTVT.

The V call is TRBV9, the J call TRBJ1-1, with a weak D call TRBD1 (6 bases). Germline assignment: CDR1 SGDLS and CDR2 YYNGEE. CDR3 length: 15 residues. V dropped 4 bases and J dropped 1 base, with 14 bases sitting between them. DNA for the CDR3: TGTGCCAGCAGCCCAAGGACAGTGGAGAACACTGAAGCTTTCTTT. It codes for CASSPRTVENTEAFF. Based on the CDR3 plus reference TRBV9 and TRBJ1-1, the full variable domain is DSGVTQTPKHLITATGQRVTLRCSPRSGDLSVYWYQQSLDQGLQFLIQYYNGEERAKGNILERFSAQQFPDLHSELNLSSLELGDSALYFCASSPRTVENTEAFFGQGTRLTVV.

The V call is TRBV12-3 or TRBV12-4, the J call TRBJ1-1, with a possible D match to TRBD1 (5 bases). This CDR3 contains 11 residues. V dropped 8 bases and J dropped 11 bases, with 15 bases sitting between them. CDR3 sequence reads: CASERTEGAFF. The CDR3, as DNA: TGTGCCAGCGAGCGGACGGAGGGGGCTTTCTTT.